This TCR beta chain was captured in a study of shared clonotypes between healthy human individuals. Germline assignment: CDR1 ENHRY and CDR2 SYGVKD. CDR3 length equals 14 residues. The junction had 8 bases not matched to a gene; V was cut back by 10 bases and J by 5 bases. CD45RO-negative cells were positively selected for CCR7, leaving out terminally differentiated effector memory CD45RA+ cells. Healthy HIV-negative adults without recent acute infections or vaccinations served as donors. The repertoire was sequenced with immunoSEQ multiplex PCR; TCRdb's copy has only in-frame clones and lacks some. The table has a few million clones, 85% to 95% seen once. A word on this clone: Antigen specificity is unknown. The sample carries other DNA sequences with the same CDR3.

Study conclusions and caveats: Sampling covered nothing but blood. Tissue TCR repertoires likely differ from those found in blood. Across subsets, estimated richness was generally greater for naive than for memory populations.

The TCR originated in a young man in good health. Some clones in this sample may be carry-over from other donors' samples. The chain combines TRBV10-3 with TRBJ2-5; 12 bases align to TRBD2. The sample was naive CD8+ T cells from PBMCs. CDR3 sequence (DNA): TGTGCCACTCGACTAGCGGGAGAAGGTGAGACCCAGTACTTC. This gives the protein CATRLAGEGETQYF.